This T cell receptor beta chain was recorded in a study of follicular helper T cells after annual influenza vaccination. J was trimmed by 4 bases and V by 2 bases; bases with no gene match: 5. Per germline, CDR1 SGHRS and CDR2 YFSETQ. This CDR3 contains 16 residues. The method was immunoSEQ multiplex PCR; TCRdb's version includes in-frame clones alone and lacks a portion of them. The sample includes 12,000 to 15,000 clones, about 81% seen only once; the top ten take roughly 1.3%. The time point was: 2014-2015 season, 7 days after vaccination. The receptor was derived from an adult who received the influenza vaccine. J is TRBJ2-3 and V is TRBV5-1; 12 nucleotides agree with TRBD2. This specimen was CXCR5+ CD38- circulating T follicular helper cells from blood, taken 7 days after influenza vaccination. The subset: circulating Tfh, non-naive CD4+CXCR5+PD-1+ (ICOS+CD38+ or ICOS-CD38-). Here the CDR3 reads CASSFLAGGTPDTQYF. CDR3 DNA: TGCGCCAGCAGCTTTCTAGCGGGAGGGACCCCAGATACGCAGTATTTT. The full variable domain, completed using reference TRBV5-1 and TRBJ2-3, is KAGVTQTPRYLIKTRGQQVTLSCSPISGHRSVSWYQQTPGQGLQFLFEYFSETQRNKGNFPGRFSGRQFSNSRSEMNVSTLELGDSALYLCASSFLAGGTPDTQYFGPGTRLTVL.